The clone carrying this T cell receptor (beta chain) occurred once. The antigen is unknown. For sequencing, patients were chosen who had shown expansion of CD8+CD57+ cells by flow cytometry. The entry originates in a study of CD8+CD57+ T cells in acquired aplastic anemia. Notes on the study in general: Found in both controls and patients were about 30 CD8+ CDR3 sequences.

The CDR3 loop spans 17 amino acids. The germline gives CDR1 SGHAT, CDR2 FQNNGV. Trimming at V came to 5 bases and at J to 3 bases, leaving 8 bases not matched to a gene. Genomic DNA served as template for TCR beta VDJ and CDR3 profiling. TCRdb re-called the reads through MiXCR, storing one row per CDR3 protein. The sample gives nearly 60,000 distinct CDR3 sequences, roughly three fifths of which show up once; approximately 15% is in the top ten. The clonotype comes from a human donor with aplastic anemia. Input material: sorted CD4+, CD8+, or CD8+CD57+ T cells (not recorded which) from PBMCs. The V gene is TRBV11-2, the J gene TRBJ2-3; 13 nucleotides align to TRBD2. This CDR3 reads CASSRTSGGARTDTQYF. CDR3 DNA: TGTGCCAGCAGCCGTACTAGCGGGGGGGCCCGGACAGATACGCAGTATTTT.